The sequence of this T cell receptor (beta chain) was determined in a study of memory CD4+ T cells and cytomegalovirus serostatus. Overall study findings and caveats: 67 of 164 known CMV-associated TCRbeta sequences appeared in CD4+ memory.

This clone was detected once. The antigen remains undetermined. Germline V gene data show CDR1 as MNHNS and CDR2 as SASEGT. The CDR3 length is 17 residues. V shed 4 bases, J shed 0 bases, and the junction held 9 bases outside the gene matches. Single viable CD3+CD4+CD8-CD45RO+ cells were sorted as the memory CD4+ T cells. CD4+ T cells were isolated by positive magnetic selection. Authors' processing steps: After removing out-of-frame reads, 2 million to 2.5 million distinct TCRbeta sequences remained. Only in-frame clones appear in the TCRdb table, and some are missing; sequencing was by immunoSEQ multiplex PCR. From that table come the V and J calls and clone size; the DNA was used to work out D and trimming. The table has about 82,000 clones, 65% to 85% seen once.

This receptor was taken from an adult in good health and CMV-seronegative. What was sequenced was memory CD4+ T cells from blood. The genes are TRBV6-1 and TRBJ1-1; TRBD1 matches 9 bases. CDR3 sequence reads: CASSGGTGTTMNTEAFF. CDR3 coding DNA: TGTGCCAGCAGTGGGGGGACAGGGACCACGATGAACACTGAAGCTTTCTTT.